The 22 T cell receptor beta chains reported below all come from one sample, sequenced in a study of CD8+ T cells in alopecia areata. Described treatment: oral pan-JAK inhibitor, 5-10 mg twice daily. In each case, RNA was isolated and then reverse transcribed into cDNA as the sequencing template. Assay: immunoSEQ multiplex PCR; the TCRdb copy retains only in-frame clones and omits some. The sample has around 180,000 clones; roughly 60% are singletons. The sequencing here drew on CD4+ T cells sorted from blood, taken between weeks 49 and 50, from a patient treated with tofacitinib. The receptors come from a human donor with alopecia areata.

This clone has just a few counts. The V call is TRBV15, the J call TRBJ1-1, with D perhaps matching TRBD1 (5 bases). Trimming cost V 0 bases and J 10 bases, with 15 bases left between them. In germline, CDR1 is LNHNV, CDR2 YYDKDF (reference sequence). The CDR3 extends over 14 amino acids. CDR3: CATSRDADTQGAFF. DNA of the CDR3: TGTGCCACCAGCAGAGATGCGGACACCCAAGGAGCTTTCTTT.

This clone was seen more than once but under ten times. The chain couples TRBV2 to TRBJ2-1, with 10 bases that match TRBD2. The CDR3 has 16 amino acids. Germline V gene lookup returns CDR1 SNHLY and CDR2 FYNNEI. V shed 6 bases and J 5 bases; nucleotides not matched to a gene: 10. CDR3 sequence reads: CASREWTSGFNNEQFF. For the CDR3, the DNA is TGTGCCAGCAGGGAGTGGACTAGCGGATTTAACAATGAGCAGTTCTTC. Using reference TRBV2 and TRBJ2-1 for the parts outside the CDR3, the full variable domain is EPEVTQTPSHQVTQMGQEVILRCVPISNHLYFYWYRQILGQKVEFLVSFYNNEISEKSEIFDDQFSVERPDGSNFTLKIRSTKLEDSAMYFCASREWTSGFNNEQFFGPGTRLTVL.

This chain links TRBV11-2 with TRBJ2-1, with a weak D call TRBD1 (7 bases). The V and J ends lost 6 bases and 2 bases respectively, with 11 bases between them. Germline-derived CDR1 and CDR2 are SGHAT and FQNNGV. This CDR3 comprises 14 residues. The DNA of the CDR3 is TGTGCCAGCAGAGGAGGGACAGCCTACAATGAGCAGTTCTTC. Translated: CASRGGTAYNEQFF.

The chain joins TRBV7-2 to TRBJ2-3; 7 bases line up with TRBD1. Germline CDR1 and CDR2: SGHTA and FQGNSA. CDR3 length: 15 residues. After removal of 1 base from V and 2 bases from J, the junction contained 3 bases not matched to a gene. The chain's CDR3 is CASSLEGAHTDTQYF. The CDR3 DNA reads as TGTGCCAGCAGCTTAGAGGGGGCTCACACAGATACGCAGTATTTT.

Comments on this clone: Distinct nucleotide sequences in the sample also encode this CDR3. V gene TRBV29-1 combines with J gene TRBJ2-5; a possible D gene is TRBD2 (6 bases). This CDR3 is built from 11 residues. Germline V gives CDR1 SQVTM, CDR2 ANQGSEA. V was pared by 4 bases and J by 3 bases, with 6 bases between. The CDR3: CSVGGEETQYF. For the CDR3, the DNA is TGCAGCGTTGGGGGGGAAGAGACCCAGTACTTC. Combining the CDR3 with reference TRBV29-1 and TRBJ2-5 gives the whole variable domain SAVISQKPSRDICQRGTSLTIQCQVDSQVTMMFWYRQQPGQSLTLIATANQGSEATYESGFVIDKFPISRPNLTFSTLTVSNMSPEDSSIYLCSVGGEETQYFGPGTRLLVL.

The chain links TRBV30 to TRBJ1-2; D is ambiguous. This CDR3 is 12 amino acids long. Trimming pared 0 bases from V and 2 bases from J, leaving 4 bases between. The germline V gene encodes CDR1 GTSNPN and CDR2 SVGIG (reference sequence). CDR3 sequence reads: CAWSVRNYGYTF. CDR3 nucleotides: TGTGCCTGGAGTGTCCGGAACTATGGCTACACCTTC.

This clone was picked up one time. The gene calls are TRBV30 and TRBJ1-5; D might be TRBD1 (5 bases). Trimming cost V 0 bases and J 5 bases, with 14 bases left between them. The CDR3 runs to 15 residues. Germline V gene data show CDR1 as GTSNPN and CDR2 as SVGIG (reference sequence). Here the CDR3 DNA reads TGTGCCTGGAGTGTAGGGGACCCCCTATATCAGCCCCAGCATTTT. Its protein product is CAWSVGDPLYQPQHF.

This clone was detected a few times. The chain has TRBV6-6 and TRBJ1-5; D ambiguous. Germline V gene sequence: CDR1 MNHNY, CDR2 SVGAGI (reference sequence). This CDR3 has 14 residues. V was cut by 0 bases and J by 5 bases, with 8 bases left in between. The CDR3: CASSYSGVDQPQHF. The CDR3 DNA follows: TGTGCCAGCAGTTACTCTGGCGTGGATCAGCCCCAGCATTTT.

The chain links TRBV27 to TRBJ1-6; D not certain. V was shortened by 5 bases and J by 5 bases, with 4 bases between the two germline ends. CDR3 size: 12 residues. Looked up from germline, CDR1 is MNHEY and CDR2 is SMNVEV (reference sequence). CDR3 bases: TGTGCCAGCAGTCCGAATAATTCACCCCTCCACTTT. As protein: CASSPNNSPLHF.

In DNA form, the CDR3 reads TGCAGCGTTGAAAGACAGGCACTAGCTTTCTTT. Protein sequence: CSVERQALAFF. This chain connects TRBV29-1 to TRBJ1-1; a weak D match, TRBD1 (6 bases). Trimming cost V 2 bases and J 10 bases, with 11 bases left between them. Germline assignment: CDR1 SQVTM and CDR2 ANQGSEA. CDR3 length: 11 residues.

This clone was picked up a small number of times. The chain's CDR3 is CASSVGVRGDGEQFF. The CDR3 nucleotides are TGTGCCAGCAGCGTTGGGGTGCGGGGAGATGGTGAGCAGTTCTTC. The chain uses TRBV9 and TRBJ2-1; TRBD2 is a possible D gene (6 bases). Germline V gene lookup returns CDR1 SGDLS and CDR2 YYNGEE. V was pared by 2 bases and J by 9 bases, with 18 bases between. The CDR3 spans 15 residues.

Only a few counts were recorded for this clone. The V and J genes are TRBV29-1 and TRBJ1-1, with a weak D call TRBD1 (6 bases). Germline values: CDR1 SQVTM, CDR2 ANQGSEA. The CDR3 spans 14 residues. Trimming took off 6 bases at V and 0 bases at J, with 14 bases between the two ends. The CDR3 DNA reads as TGCAGCGTCCAACGGACAGTCATGAACACTGAAGCTTTCTTT. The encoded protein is CSVQRTVMNTEAFF.

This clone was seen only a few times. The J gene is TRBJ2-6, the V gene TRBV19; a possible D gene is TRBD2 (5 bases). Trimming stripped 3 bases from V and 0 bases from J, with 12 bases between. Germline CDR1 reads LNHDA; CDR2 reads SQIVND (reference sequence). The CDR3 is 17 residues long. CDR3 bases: TGTGCCAGTAGTATCTATGGGAGCCCCTCTGGGGCCAACGTCCTGACTTTC. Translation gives CASSIYGSPSGANVLTF.

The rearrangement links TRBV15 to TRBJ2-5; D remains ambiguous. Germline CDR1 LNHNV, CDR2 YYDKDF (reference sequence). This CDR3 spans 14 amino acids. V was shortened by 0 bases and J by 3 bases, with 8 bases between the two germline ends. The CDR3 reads CATSRDLAEETQYF. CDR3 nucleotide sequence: TGTGCCACCAGCAGAGATTTGGCGGAAGAGACCCAGTACTTC.

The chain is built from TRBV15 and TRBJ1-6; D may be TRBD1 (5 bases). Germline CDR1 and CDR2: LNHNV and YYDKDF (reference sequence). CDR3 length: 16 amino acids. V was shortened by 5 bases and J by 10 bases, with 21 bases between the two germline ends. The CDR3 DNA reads TGTGCCACCAGCTTTTCCTCCCCCGGGGGTGGGTCACCCCTCCACTTT. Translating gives CATSFSSPGGGSPLHF.

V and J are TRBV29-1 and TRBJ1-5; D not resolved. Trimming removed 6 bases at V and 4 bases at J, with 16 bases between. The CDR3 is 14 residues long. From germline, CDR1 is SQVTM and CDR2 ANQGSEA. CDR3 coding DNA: TGCAGCGTGAGTGGAGGTTCGATAAATCAGCCCCAGCATTTT. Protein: CSVSGGSINQPQHF.

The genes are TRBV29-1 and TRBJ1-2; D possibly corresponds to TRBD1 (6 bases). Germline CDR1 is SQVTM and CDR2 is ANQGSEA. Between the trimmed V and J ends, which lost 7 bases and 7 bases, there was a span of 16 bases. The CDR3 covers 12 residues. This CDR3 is CSGLQGMTGYTF. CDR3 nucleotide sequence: TGCAGCGGCCTACAGGGAATGACTGGCTACACCTTC.

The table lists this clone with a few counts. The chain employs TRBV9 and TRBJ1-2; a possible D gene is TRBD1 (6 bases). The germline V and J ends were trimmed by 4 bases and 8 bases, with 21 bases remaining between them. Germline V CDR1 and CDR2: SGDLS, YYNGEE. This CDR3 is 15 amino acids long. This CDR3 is CASSLRDIRERGYTF. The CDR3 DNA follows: TGTGCCAGCAGCCTCCGGGACATTCGGGAGAGGGGCTACACCTTC.

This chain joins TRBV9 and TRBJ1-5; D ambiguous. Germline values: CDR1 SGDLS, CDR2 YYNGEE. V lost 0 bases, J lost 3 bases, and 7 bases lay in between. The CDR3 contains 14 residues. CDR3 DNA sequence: TGTGCCAGCAGCGTAGCGGCAGACAATCAGCCCCAGCATTTT. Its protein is CASSVAADNQPQHF.

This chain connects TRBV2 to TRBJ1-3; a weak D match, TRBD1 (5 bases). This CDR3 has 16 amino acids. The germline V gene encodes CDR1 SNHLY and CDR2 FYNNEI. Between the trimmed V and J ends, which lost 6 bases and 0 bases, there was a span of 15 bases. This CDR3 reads CASRREGHYSGNTIYF. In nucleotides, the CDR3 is TGTGCCAGCAGGCGAGAAGGACACTACTCTGGAAACACCATATATTTT.

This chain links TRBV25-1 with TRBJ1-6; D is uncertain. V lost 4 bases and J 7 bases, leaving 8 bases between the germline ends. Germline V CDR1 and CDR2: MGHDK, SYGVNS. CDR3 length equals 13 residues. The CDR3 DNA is TGTGCCAGCAGTGTTATTGAGAATTCACCCCTCCACTTT. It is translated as CASSVIENSPLHF.

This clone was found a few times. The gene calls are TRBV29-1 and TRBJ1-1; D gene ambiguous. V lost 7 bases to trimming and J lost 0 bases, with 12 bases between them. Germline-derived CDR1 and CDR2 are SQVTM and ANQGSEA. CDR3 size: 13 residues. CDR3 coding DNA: TGCAGCGGGGTGACAAGATTGAACACTGAAGCTTTCTTT. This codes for CSGVTRLNTEAFF.